This T cell receptor beta chain was found in a study of T cell changes during pregnancy in multiple sclerosis. In germline, CDR1 is DFQATT, CDR2 SNEGSKA (reference sequence). This CDR3 spans 11 amino acids. Only in-frame clones appear in the TCRdb table, and some are missing; sequencing was by immunoSEQ multiplex PCR. The profile shows approximately 44,000 clones, approximately 91% of them singletons. This chain joins TRBV20-1 and TRBJ2-3; 8 positions match TRBD1. The receptor was derived from a female donor with multiple sclerosis, enrolled in a pregnancy study. Specimen: CD4+ T cells from peripheral blood mononuclear cells, collected before pregnancy. The chain's CDR3 is CGQGRGDTQYF. CDR3 DNA sequence: TGCGGACAGGGAAGGGGAGATACGCAGTATTTT.